This T cell receptor (beta chain) is drawn from a study of cytomegalovirus exposure and HLA in healthy donors. Study information: Sequencing of approximately 190 million T cells in an earlier analysis found around 120 million unique TCR beta sequences.

Primers for the PCR totalled 60 Vbeta and 13 Jbeta. Assay used: immunoSEQ multiplex PCR; TCRdb lists only in-frame clones, some missing. Of 95,000 to 150,000 clones listed, 75% to 90% are singletons. Points on this clone: Its antigen is unknown.

Study results and caveats: Further analysis was carried out later, and it showed several of the most significant clusters appearing linked to common viral pathogens. The authors listed some 160 TCR beta chains as cytomegalovirus-associated. Cytomegalovirus status, reportedly, was diagnosed with high specificity and sensitivity by the classifier.

The TCR originated in a man aged 25 to 40 in good health and CMV-seronegative. Sequencing was carried out using PBMCs.

The CDR3 loop is CASSVGTASYEQYF. The CDR3 region has the DNA TGTGCCAGCAGCGTAGGCACAGCCTCCTACGAGCAGTACTTC. J is TRBJ2-7 and V is TRBV9, with D unclear. Germline V lookup: CDR1 SGDLS, CDR2 YYNGEE. The V end lost 0 bases, the J end lost 0 bases, and 7 bases lay between the germline ends. This CDR3 has 14 amino acids.